These T cell receptor beta chains were read from a single sample in a study of response to subunit inactivated influenza vaccine. TCRdb independently ran MiXCR on the RT-PCR reads; one entry per CDR3 protein. Among some 640,000 distinct CDR3 sequences, around 14% were seen once, and the ten largest hold around 7%. Sequenced here: PBMCs from blood, sampled 14 days before vaccination. These receptors all come from a man aged 50 to 59 who received an inactivated influenza vaccine. Both conserved end residues are part of each CDR3. The D gene is left open where the match is weak. Where a row states a size, it is once, few, many or the class of an expanded clone; other rows omit it.

D gene: NA
J gene: TRBJ2-7
clone size: many
V gene: TRBV29-1
CDR3 DNA: TGCAGCGTTGAAGGGGGGAAGGGCTTACACGAGCAGTACTTC
CDR3 protein: CSVEGGKGLHEQYF

D gene: TRBD1
J gene: TRBJ2-1
clone size: NA
V gene: TRBV6-5
CDR3 DNA: TGTGCCAGCAGTTACCGAAGGACAGGGTCGGCCAATGAGCAGTTCTTC
CDR3 protein: CASSYRRTGSANEQFF

D gene: NA
J gene: TRBJ2-5
clone size: NA
V gene: TRBV10-3
CDR3 DNA: TGTGCCATCAGTCCCCGAGGGACACGTCGGGAGGACCAGTACTTC
CDR3 protein: CAISPRGTRREDQYF

D gene: NA
J gene: TRBJ2-1
clone size: NA
V gene: TRBV20-1
CDR3 DNA: TGCAGTGCTAGACGCCCCTACGGGACGGGCTACAATGAGCAGTTCTTC
CDR3 protein: CSARRPYGTGYNEQFF

D gene: NA
J gene: TRBJ2-1
clone size: few
V gene: TRBV29-1
CDR3 DNA: TGCAGCGTTGTTCCGGCGGGGTACAATGAGCAGTTCTTC
CDR3 protein: CSVVPAGYNEQFF

D gene: TRBD1
J gene: TRBJ2-1
clone size: few
V gene: TRBV2
CDR3 DNA: TGTGCCAGCAGGATGACAGGGGCCCTCAATGAGCAGTTCTTC
CDR3 protein: CASRMTGALNEQFF

D gene: NA
J gene: TRBJ1-1
clone size: NA
V gene: TRBV4-1
CDR3 DNA: TGCGCCAGCAGGTCCCGCTTTGAGCAGGGCACTGAAGCTTTCTTT
CDR3 protein: CASRSRFEQGTEAFF

D gene: TRBD1
J gene: TRBJ1-1
clone size: few
V gene: TRBV24-1
CDR3 DNA: TGTGCCACCAGTGATTATGAGGGGGCGAACACTGAAGCTTTCTTT
CDR3 protein: CATSDYEGANTEAFF

D gene: NA
J gene: TRBJ2-7
clone size: NA
V gene: TRBV18
CDR3 DNA: TGTGCCAGCTCACCATTTAGCGGTGGGTCCTACGAGCAGTACTTC
CDR3 protein: CASSPFSGGSYEQYF

D gene: TRBD1
J gene: TRBJ1-1
clone size: few
V gene: TRBV7-2
CDR3 DNA: TGTGCCAGCAGCGCCCAACAGGGGGCCCCCACTGAAGCTTTCTTT
CDR3 protein: CASSAQQGAPTEAFF

D gene: TRBD1
J gene: TRBJ2-3
clone size: NA
V gene: TRBV5-1
CDR3 DNA: TGCGCCAGCAGCTCGCCGGGACAGAGCACAGATACGCAGTATTTT
CDR3 protein: CASSSPGQSTDTQYF

D gene: NA
J gene: TRBJ2-5
clone size: NA
V gene: TRBV5-6
CDR3 DNA: TGTGCCAGCAGCTCCCTCTCGGGTCGGAGACAAGAGACCCAGTACTTC
CDR3 protein: CASSSLSGRRQETQYF

D gene: NA
J gene: TRBJ2-4
clone size: NA
V gene: TRBV18
CDR3 DNA: TGTGCCAGCTCAAGCGGAAACAGGGATTGGAACATTCAGTACTTC
CDR3 protein: CASSSGNRDWNIQYF

D gene: NA
J gene: TRBJ1-5
clone size: few
V gene: TRBV20-1
CDR3 DNA: TGCAGTGCTAGAGATGTAGAAGGTAATCAGCCCCAGCATTTT
CDR3 protein: CSARDVEGNQPQHF

D gene: NA
J gene: TRBJ2-1
clone size: NA
V gene: TRBV24-1
CDR3 DNA: TGTGCCACCAGTGGTTTTAAGGCGGGGGCCTCCTACAATGAGCAGTTCTTC
CDR3 protein: CATSGFKAGASYNEQFF

D gene: TRBD1
J gene: TRBJ2-3
clone size: NA
V gene: TRBV20-1
CDR3 DNA: TGCAGTGCTACAACCGGATCGAGTGGGACAGCCCTTCGCACAGATACGCAGTATTTT
CDR3 protein: CSATTGSSGTALRTDTQYF

D gene: NA
J gene: TRBJ2-6
clone size: few
V gene: TRBV25-1
CDR3 DNA: TGTGCCAGCTCCGCCGACAGGCCTAGGGGGGCCAACGTCCTGACTTTC
CDR3 protein: CASSADRPRGANVLTF

D gene: NA
J gene: TRBJ2-5
clone size: few
V gene: TRBV12-3/TRBV12-4
CDR3 DNA: TGTGCCAGCAGTTTAGGGTCAGGGTATGGAGAGACCCAGTACTTC
CDR3 protein: CASSLGSGYGETQYF

D gene: TRBD2
J gene: TRBJ2-3
clone size: few
V gene: TRBV6-1
CDR3 DNA: TGTGCCAGCAGTGAAGTCGCTAGCGGGGGAAAGGTGGCGCAGTATTTT
CDR3 protein: CASSEVASGGKVAQYF

D gene: TRBD1
J gene: TRBJ2-6
clone size: NA
V gene: TRBV25-1
CDR3 DNA: TGTGCCAGCAGTGCCCAACAGGGGGAGAGCTCTGGGGCCAACGTCCTGACTTTC
CDR3 protein: CASSAQQGESSGANVLTF

D gene: TRBD1
J gene: TRBJ2-1
clone size: few
V gene: TRBV20-1
CDR3 DNA: TGCAGTGCTAGAGAGGTAAAGGGGGCTACCTACAATGAGCAGTTCTTC
CDR3 protein: CSAREVKGATYNEQFF

D gene: NA
J gene: TRBJ2-2
clone size: NA
V gene: TRBV29-1
CDR3 DNA: TGCAGCGTTCGAGGACATAAAACCGGGGAGCTGTTTTTT
CDR3 protein: CSVRGHKTGELFF

D gene: TRBD1
J gene: TRBJ2-5
clone size: few
V gene: TRBV7-2
CDR3 DNA: TGTGCCAGCAGCCTTAGACAGGGCCAGGGGGAGACCCAGTACTTC
CDR3 protein: CASSLRQGQGETQYF

D gene: NA
J gene: TRBJ2-7
clone size: few
V gene: TRBV7-8
CDR3 DNA: TGTGCCAGCAGCTTAGGACGGAAAGTCTACGAGCAGTACTTC
CDR3 protein: CASSLGRKVYEQYF

D gene: NA
J gene: TRBJ2-6
clone size: few
V gene: TRBV20-1
CDR3 DNA: TGCAGTGCTAGTGACCCCTCTGGGGCCAACGTCCTGACTTTC
CDR3 protein: CSASDPSGANVLTF

D gene: TRBD2
J gene: TRBJ2-5
clone size: many
V gene: TRBV3-1
CDR3 DNA: TGTGCCAGCAGCCAAGAACTGGGCGGGAGGGACCAAGAGACCCAGTACTTC
CDR3 protein: CASSQELGGRDQETQYF

D gene: NA
J gene: TRBJ2-4
clone size: NA
V gene: TRBV4-1
CDR3 DNA: TGCGCCAGCAGCCAATTGGCAGGGGCACTAGCCAAAAACATTCAGTACTTC
CDR3 protein: CASSQLAGALAKNIQYF

D gene: TRBD2
J gene: TRBJ2-2
clone size: NA
V gene: TRBV6-5
CDR3 DNA: TGTGCCAGCAGTTACGGGACTAGCCCTATTAGGTACACCGGGGAGCTGTTTTTT
CDR3 protein: CASSYGTSPIRYTGELFF

D gene: NA
J gene: TRBJ2-1
clone size: NA
V gene: TRBV9
CDR3 DNA: TGTGCCAGCAGCAGCCCGGGACAATCGACCTACAATGAGCAGTTCTTC
CDR3 protein: CASSSPGQSTYNEQFF

D gene: NA
J gene: TRBJ2-3
clone size: few
V gene: TRBV24-1
CDR3 DNA: TGTGCCACTGAGGGGGGAGTCGGCACAGATACGCAGTATTTT
CDR3 protein: CATEGGVGTDTQYF

D gene: NA
J gene: TRBJ2-3
clone size: NA
V gene: TRBV30
CDR3 DNA: TGTGCCTGGACAGGAGCATATTTCACAGATACGCAGTATTTT
CDR3 protein: CAWTGAYFTDTQYF

D gene: NA
J gene: TRBJ2-1
clone size: few
V gene: TRBV5-5
CDR3 DNA: TGTGCCAGCAGCTTGGATGGGCGGGCCAATGACAATGAGCAGTTCTTC
CDR3 protein: CASSLDGRANDNEQFF

D gene: TRBD1
J gene: TRBJ2-1
clone size: few
V gene: TRBV6-4
CDR3 DNA: TGTGCCAGCAGTTTGAGTTGGACAGGGTGGAATGAGCAGTTCTTC
CDR3 protein: CASSLSWTGWNEQFF

D gene: NA
J gene: TRBJ2-5
clone size: many
V gene: TRBV20-1
CDR3 DNA: TGCAGTGCTACCGGCTGGCAGGGACAAGAGACCCAGTACTTC
CDR3 protein: CSATGWQGQETQYF

D gene: TRBD1
J gene: TRBJ2-1
clone size: few
V gene: TRBV5-1
CDR3 DNA: TGCGCCAGCAGCGTACAGGGGGTCAATGAGCAGTTCTTC
CDR3 protein: CASSVQGVNEQFF

D gene: NA
J gene: TRBJ1-5
clone size: NA
V gene: TRBV7-2
CDR3 DNA: TGTGCCAGCGCGGGGACGGGGGCGCTGGATCAGCCCCAGCATTTT
CDR3 protein: CASAGTGALDQPQHF

D gene: TRBD1
J gene: TRBJ2-7
clone size: NA
V gene: TRBV6-5
CDR3 DNA: TGTGCCAGCAGTTACCCCTACAGGGGTCGGTACGAGCAGTACTTC
CDR3 protein: CASSYPYRGRYEQYF

D gene: NA
J gene: TRBJ2-2
clone size: NA
V gene: TRBV10-3
CDR3 DNA: TGTGCCATCAGCCCAGGGGACCGATTAACAACCGGGGAGCTGTTTTTT
CDR3 protein: CAISPGDRLTTGELFF

D gene: TRBD1
J gene: TRBJ2-1
clone size: NA
V gene: TRBV27
CDR3 DNA: TGTGCCAGCAGTTTACATCCCGACAGGGGCTGGGAGCAGTTCTTC
CDR3 protein: CASSLHPDRGWEQFF

D gene: NA
J gene: TRBJ2-5
clone size: few
V gene: TRBV20-1
CDR3 DNA: TGCAGTGCTATACCCGGGACCGCTGGAGTAGGGACCCAGTACTTC
CDR3 protein: CSAIPGTAGVGTQYF

D gene: TRBD2
J gene: TRBJ2-1
clone size: NA
V gene: TRBV20-1
CDR3 DNA: TGCAGTGCTAGAGACAGCGGGGAATCCTTCAATGAGCAGTTCTTC
CDR3 protein: CSARDSGESFNEQFF

D gene: NA
J gene: TRBJ2-4
clone size: once
V gene: TRBV20-1
CDR3 DNA: TGCAGTGCTACCTCTACAGGGCAGGGGGCCAAAAACATTCAGTACTTC
CDR3 protein: CSATSTGQGAKNIQYF

D gene: NA
J gene: TRBJ2-3
clone size: many
V gene: TRBV5-1
CDR3 DNA: TGCGCCAGCAGCTCAGAGTCGGGGGAAGCCACAGATACGCAGTATTTT
CDR3 protein: CASSSESGEATDTQYF

D gene: TRBD2
J gene: TRBJ2-2
clone size: many
V gene: TRBV6-2/TRBV6-3
CDR3 DNA: TGTGCCAGCAGTTACTCGGTTTCCCACCTGAGGGAGGGCCGGGGCACCGGGGAGCTGTTTTTT
CDR3 protein: CASSYSVSHLREGRGTGELFF

D gene: NA
J gene: TRBJ2-7
clone size: few
V gene: TRBV20-1
CDR3 DNA: TGCAGTGCTAGGCCTATTATAAGAGAGGCTGGCCTCGAGCAGTACTTC
CDR3 protein: CSARPIIREAGLEQYF

D gene: TRBD1
J gene: TRBJ2-7
clone size: many
V gene: TRBV4-2
CDR3 DNA: TGTGCCAGCAGCCAACTTACAGGGGGTAAGGACTACGAGCAGTACTTC
CDR3 protein: CASSQLTGGKDYEQYF

D gene: TRBD1
J gene: TRBJ1-2
clone size: NA
V gene: TRBV12-3/TRBV12-4
CDR3 DNA: TGTGCCAGCACCGGGGACAGGATGTTTGGTTATGGCTACACCTTC
CDR3 protein: CASTGDRMFGYGYTF

D gene: NA
J gene: TRBJ2-7
clone size: NA
V gene: TRBV6-2/TRBV6-3
CDR3 DNA: TGTGCCAGCGATGGGGGGTACGAGCAGTACTTC
CDR3 protein: CASDGGYEQYF

D gene: TRBD1
J gene: TRBJ1-2
clone size: few
V gene: TRBV7-3
CDR3 DNA: TGTGCCAGCAGCCCGAGGGGGCAGCTGAACTATGGCTACACCTTC
CDR3 protein: CASSPRGQLNYGYTF

D gene: NA
J gene: TRBJ2-7
clone size: few
V gene: TRBV12-3/TRBV12-4
CDR3 DNA: TGTGCCAGCAGTCTACAGGATCGCCACTTCTACGAGCAGTACTTC
CDR3 protein: CASSLQDRHFYEQYF

D gene: TRBD2
J gene: TRBJ2-7
clone size: few
V gene: TRBV27
CDR3 DNA: TGTGCCAGCAGTCCCGGGACTAGCGGGGTCGAGCAGTACTTC
CDR3 protein: CASSPGTSGVEQYF

D gene: NA
J gene: TRBJ2-7
clone size: NA
V gene: TRBV10-3
CDR3 DNA: TGTGCCATCAAGGGGCCGGGCAACGAGCAGTACTTC
CDR3 protein: CAIKGPGNEQYF